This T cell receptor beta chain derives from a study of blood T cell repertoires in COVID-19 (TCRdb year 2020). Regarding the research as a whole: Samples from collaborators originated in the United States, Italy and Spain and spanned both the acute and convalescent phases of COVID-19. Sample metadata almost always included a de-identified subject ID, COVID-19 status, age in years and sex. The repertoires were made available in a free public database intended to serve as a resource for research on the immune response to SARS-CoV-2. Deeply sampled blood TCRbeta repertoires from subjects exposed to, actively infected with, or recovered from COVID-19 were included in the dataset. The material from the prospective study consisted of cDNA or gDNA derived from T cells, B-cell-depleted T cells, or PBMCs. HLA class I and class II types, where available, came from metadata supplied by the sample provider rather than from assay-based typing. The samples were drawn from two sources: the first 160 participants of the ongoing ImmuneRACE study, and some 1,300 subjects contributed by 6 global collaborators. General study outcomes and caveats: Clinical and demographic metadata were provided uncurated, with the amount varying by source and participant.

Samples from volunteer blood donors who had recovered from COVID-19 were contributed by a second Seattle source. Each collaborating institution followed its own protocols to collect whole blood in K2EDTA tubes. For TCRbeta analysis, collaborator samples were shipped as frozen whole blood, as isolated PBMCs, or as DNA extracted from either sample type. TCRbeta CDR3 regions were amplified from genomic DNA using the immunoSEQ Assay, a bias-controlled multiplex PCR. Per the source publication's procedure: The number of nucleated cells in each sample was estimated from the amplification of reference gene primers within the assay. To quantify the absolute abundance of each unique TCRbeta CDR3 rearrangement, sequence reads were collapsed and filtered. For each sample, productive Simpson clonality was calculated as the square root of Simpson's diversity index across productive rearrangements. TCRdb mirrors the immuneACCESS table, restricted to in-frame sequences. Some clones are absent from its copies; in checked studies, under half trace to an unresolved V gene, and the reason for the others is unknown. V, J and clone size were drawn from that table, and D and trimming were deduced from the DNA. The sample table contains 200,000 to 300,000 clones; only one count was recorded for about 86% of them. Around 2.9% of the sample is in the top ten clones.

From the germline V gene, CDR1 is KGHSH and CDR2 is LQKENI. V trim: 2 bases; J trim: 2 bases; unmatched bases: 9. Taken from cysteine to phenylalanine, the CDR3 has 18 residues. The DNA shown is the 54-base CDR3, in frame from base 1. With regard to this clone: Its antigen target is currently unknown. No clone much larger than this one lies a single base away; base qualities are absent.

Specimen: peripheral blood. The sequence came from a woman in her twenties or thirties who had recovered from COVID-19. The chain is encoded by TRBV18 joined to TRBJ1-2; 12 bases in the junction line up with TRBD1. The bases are TGTGCCAGCTCACCATCCGAACCGGGACAGGGGGCAAACTATGGCTACACCTTC. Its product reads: CASSPSEPGQGANYGYTF.